What follows are 32 T cell receptor beta chains derived from one specimen sequenced in a study of blood T cells in healthy people across ages. Primers used in a second PCR of about 6 to 11 cycles were a sample-barcoded 5' primer and a J-beta primer mix. TCRdb reanalysed the 5' RACE reads using MiXCR and keeps one entry per CDR3 protein. The sample lists roughly 900,000 distinct CDR3 sequences, around 30% occurring once. The sequencing input was blood. These receptors were taken from a woman of 80 years or more in good health.

This clonotype was seen only a few times. V usage is TRBV28 and J usage is TRBJ1-2, with a weak D call TRBD1 (6 bases). The CDR3 sequence is 17 residues long. With 4 bases removed from V and 1 base from J, the gap between germline ends came to 19 bases. Per germline, CDR1 MDHEN and CDR2 SYDVKM. In nucleotides, the CDR3 is TGTGCCAGCAGTTCTCAGGGAGGGCAGGGGTTTAACTATGGCTACACCTTC. It specifies CASSSQGGQGFNYGYTF.

Many counts were recorded for this clonotype. CDR3 region: CASSPPSGSYNEQFF. The CDR3 DNA sequence: TGTGCCAGCTCACCCCCTAGCGGGTCCTACAATGAGCAGTTCTTC. The rearrangement uses TRBV18 and TRBJ2-1, with 8 bases that match TRBD2. With 3 bases clipped from V and 1 base from J, the junction kept 2 bases outside the gene matches. The CDR3 is 15 residues long. The germline gives CDR1 KGHSH, CDR2 LQKENI.

This clonotype was found many times. The chain recombines TRBV11-2 with TRBJ2-7; D remains unclear. V was pared by 4 bases and J by 4 bases, with 26 bases between. CDR3 length: 18 amino acids. The germline CDR1 and CDR2 sequences are SGHAT and FQNNGV. Here the CDR3 DNA reads TGTGCCAGCAGCTCGATTGCCAGGAAGAGAGGCAAACCTTACGAGCAGTACTTC. Protein: CASSSIARKRGKPYEQYF. Drawing the rest from reference TRBV11-2 and TRBJ2-7, the complete variable domain is EAGVAQSPRYKIIEKRQSVAFWCNPISGHATLYWYQQILGQGPKLLIQFQNNGVVDDSQLPKDRFSAERLKGVDSTLKIQPAKLEDSAVYLCASSSIARKRGKPYEQYFGPGTRLTVT.

Notes on this clonotype: A much larger clone differs from this one at a single base, so this may be a read error. The rearrangement joins TRBV5-8 to TRBJ2-5; 9 nucleotides align to TRBD2. The CDR3 sequence is 15 residues long. CDR1 and CDR2 from the germline V gene are SGHTS and YDEGEE. The chain's CDR3 is CTSSDSGTSTETQYF. Written as DNA, the CDR3 is TGTACCAGCAGCGACTCCGGGACTAGCACAGAGACCCAGTACTTC.

The chain is built from TRBV5-1 and TRBJ2-2, with 7 positions matching TRBD1. Germline V lookup: CDR1 SGHRS, CDR2 YFSETQ. This CDR3 spans 15 amino acids. After removal of 3 bases from V and 1 base from J, the junction contained 3 bases not matched to a gene. For the CDR3, the DNA is TGCGCCAGCAGCTCCGGGGACAGGAACACCGGGGAGCTGTTTTTT. Translating it yields CASSSGDRNTGELFF.

This chain links TRBV20-1 with TRBJ2-1, with D perhaps TRBD2 (5 bases). Germline CDR1 DFQATT, CDR2 SNEGSKA (reference sequence). Trimming cost V 5 bases and J 5 bases, with 22 bases left between them. The CDR3 contains 16 residues. The CDR3 reads CSASKRSGVRDNEQFF. The DNA for the CDR3 is TGCAGTGCTTCCAAGCGCTCCGGGGTTAGGGACAATGAGCAGTTCTTC.

Only a few counts were recorded for this clonotype. This may come from a read error, since a much larger clone is one base off. The CDR3 sequence is CASSWATGRYGYTF. The DNA for the CDR3 is TGTGCCAGCAGCTGGGCAACAGGGCGATACGGCTACACCTTC. J is TRBJ1-2 and V is TRBV5-5, with D possibly TRBD1 on 6 matching bases. The germline CDR1 and CDR2 sequences are SGHKS and YYEKEE (reference sequence). This CDR3 contains 14 residues. Trimming took 3 bases from V and 8 from J, leaving 17 bases between them.

The sample holds many counts of this clonotype. This sequence joins TRBV7-2 and TRBJ2-6; D uncertain. The CDR3 runs to 15 residues. V was trimmed by 3 bases and J by 3 bases, leaving 9 bases between them. Germline assignment: CDR1 SGHTA and CDR2 FQGNSA. The CDR3, as DNA: TGTGCCAGCAGCTTTGCGTTGGGTGGGGCCAACGTCCTGACTTTC. Translated, it gives CASSFALGGANVLTF.

This clonotype was seen a few times. The chain couples TRBV30 to TRBJ1-4; TRBD1 matches 7 bases. This CDR3 is 17 amino acids long. The junction had 10 bases not matched to a gene; V was cut back by 3 bases and J by 0 bases. Germline assignment: CDR1 GTSNPN and CDR2 SVGIG (reference sequence). The CDR3 DNA is TGTGCCTGGAGACCCCCGGGACAGCCTGCAACTAATGAAAAACTGTTTTTT. It codes for CAWRPPGQPATNEKLFF. Based on the CDR3 plus reference TRBV30 and TRBJ1-4, the full variable domain is SQTIHQWPATLVQPVGSPLSLECTVEGTSNPNLYWYRQAAGRGLQLLFYSVGIGQISSEVPQNLSASRPQDRQFILSSKKLLLSDSGFYLCAWRPPGQPATNEKLFFGSGTQLSVL.

This clonotype was observed many times. The V call is TRBV12-3 or TRBV12-4, the J call TRBJ1-5; 7 bases match TRBD1. This CDR3 comprises 14 residues. The V gene end was trimmed by 6 bases and the J gene end by 3 bases; junction bases not matched to a gene: 5. The chain's CDR3 is CASSSGQFNQPQHF. The CDR3 nucleotides are TGTGCCAGCAGCTCGGGACAGTTCAATCAGCCCCAGCATTTT.

This clonotype was seen only a few times. The chain's CDR3 is CASSYSRTGLNTEAFF. The CDR3 coding sequence is TGTGCCAGCAGTTACTCGAGGACAGGGTTGAACACTGAAGCTTTCTTT. The chain links TRBV6-2 or TRBV6-3 to TRBJ1-1, with 8 positions matching TRBD1. The CDR3 spans 16 residues. Per the germline V gene, CDR1 is MNHEY and CDR2 is SVGEGT. V lost 0 bases to trimming and J lost 0 bases; unmatched junction nucleotides: 3.

The V gene is TRBV24-1, the J gene TRBJ2-4; 7 bases line up with TRBD2. Germline assignment: CDR1 KGHDR and CDR2 SFDVKD. This CDR3 spans 15 amino acids. V was clipped by 5 bases and J by 3 bases; unmatched bases: 6. CDR3 DNA sequence: TGTGCCACCAGTGGCCCGAGCGGGGACAAAAACATTCAGTACTTC. Translating gives CATSGPSGDKNIQYF.

This clonotype was seen ten or more times. The chain carries TRBV7-9 and TRBJ2-5; D possibly corresponds to TRBD1 (5 bases). Germline V gene sequence: CDR1 SEHNR, CDR2 FQNEAQ (reference sequence). CDR3 length: 15 amino acids. V was cut by 5 bases and J by 2 bases, with 15 bases left in between. CDR3 DNA sequence: TGTGCCAGCAGCCCAAGACAGACCAAACAAGAGACCCAGTACTTC. It is translated as CASSPRQTKQETQYF.

Concerning this clonotype itself: This may be a read error, as it is one base from a much larger clone. The CDR3 loop reads CASSQFGLYEQYF. CDR3 DNA: TGTGCCAGCAGCCAATTTGGACTCTACGAGCAGTACTTC. V usage is TRBV16 and J usage is TRBJ2-7, with TRBD2 as a possible D gene (5 bases). The CDR3 contains 13 residues. Trimming cost V 1 base and J 3 bases, with 7 bases left between them. Germline V gene data show CDR1 as KGHSY and CDR2 as FQNENV.

V is TRBV7-2 and J is TRBJ2-2; no reliable D call. This CDR3 is 14 amino acids long. Germline V gene data show CDR1 as SGHTA and CDR2 as FQGNSA. The V gene lost 3 bases and the J gene lost 2 bases, with 7 bases spanning the gap. The CDR3 region is CASSLPGNTGELFF. The CDR3 DNA reads TGTGCCAGCAGCTTGCCTGGAAACACCGGGGAGCTGTTTTTT.

This clonotype was picked up a small number of times. V is TRBV20-1 and J is TRBJ1-1; no clear D. The CDR3 totals 14 residues. The V gene lost 1 base and the J gene lost 1 base, with 10 bases spanning the gap. CDR1 DFQATT and CDR2 SNEGSKA come from the germline V gene (reference sequence). In DNA form, the CDR3 reads TGCAGTGCTAGAGGTATGGTAGGGAACACTGAAGCTTTCTTT. Protein: CSARGMVGNTEAFF.

The rearrangement uses TRBV5-1 and TRBJ2-1; the match to TRBD2 covers 11 bases. This CDR3 has 20 residues. J was trimmed by 4 bases and V by 4 bases; bases with no gene match: 19. Germline V gives CDR1 SGHRS, CDR2 YFSETQ. This CDR3 is CASSQPLAGGPEGLYNEQFF. DNA for the CDR3: TGCGCCAGCAGCCAACCCTTAGCGGGAGGGCCCGAAGGTCTGTACAATGAGCAGTTCTTC.

This sequence joins TRBV5-1 and TRBJ1-4; the match to TRBD1 covers 8 bases. The V gene's germline CDR1 is SGHRS and CDR2 YFSETQ. The V and J ends lost 5 bases and 6 bases, in that order; junction bases with no gene match: 9. The CDR3 runs 15 residues. For the CDR3, the DNA is TGCGCCAGCAGTCCGGTCCGGGGACAGGATGAAAAACTGTTTTTT. It encodes CASSPVRGQDEKLFF. Variable domain in full (rest from reference TRBV5-1 and TRBJ1-4): KAGVTQTPRYLIKTRGQQVTLSCSPISGHRSVSWYQQTPGQGLQFLFEYFSETQRNKGNFPGRFSGRQFSNSRSEMNVSTLELGDSALYLCASSPVRGQDEKLFFGSGTQLSVL.

This clonotype was observed at least ten times. V usage is TRBV20-1 and J usage is TRBJ2-5, with no clear D. The V and J ends lost 0 bases and 2 bases respectively, with 7 bases between them. This CDR3 region has 13 residues. Looked up from germline, CDR1 is DFQATT and CDR2 is SNEGSKA (reference sequence). The CDR3, as DNA: TGCAGTGCTAGAGATGTCCGTCAAGAGACCCAGTACTTC. Residues: CSARDVRQETQYF.

The table lists this clonotype with many counts. The chain employs TRBV5-1 and TRBJ1-1; no clear D gene. Germline V CDR1 and CDR2: SGHRS, YFSETQ. The CDR3 is 13 amino acids. V lost 4 bases, J lost 0 bases, and 7 bases lay in between. The CDR3 here is CASSIQMNTEAFF. The CDR3 region has the DNA TGCGCCAGCAGCATTCAAATGAACACTGAAGCTTTCTTT.

In its sample, this clonotype was seen a few times. V is TRBV6-2 or TRBV6-3 and J is TRBJ1-5; D is undetermined. V lost 7 bases to trimming and J lost 5 bases, with 21 bases between them. From germline, CDR1 is MNHEY and CDR2 SVGEGT. The CDR3 sequence is 16 residues long. In nucleotides, the CDR3 is TGTGCCAGCACCGAGTTCGGCAGGTATACTGATCAGCCCCAGCATTTT. Amino acid sequence: CASTEFGRYTDQPQHF.

This chain connects TRBV7-2 to TRBJ2-2; D ambiguous. Germline CDR1 SGHTA, CDR2 FQGNSA. The CDR3 totals 15 residues. V lost 1 base and J 4 bases, leaving 10 bases between the germline ends. The CDR3: CASSLVEIGTGELFF. CDR3 DNA: TGTGCCAGCAGCTTAGTTGAGATCGGCACCGGGGAGCTGTTTTTT. Looking up the rest from reference TRBV7-2 and TRBJ2-2 gives the full variable domain: GAGVSQSPSNKVTEKGKDVELRCDPISGHTALYWYRQSLGQGLEFLIYFQGNSAPDKSGLPSDRFSAERTGGSVSTLTIQRTQQEDSAVYLCASSLVEIGTGELFFGEGSRLTVL.

In the case of this clonotype: Being one base from a much bigger clone, this may be a read error. V is TRBV20-1 and J is TRBJ1-5, with a possible D match to TRBD1 (5 bases). Per germline, CDR1 DFQATT and CDR2 SNEGSKA (reference sequence). The CDR3 is made up of 15 amino acids. The DNA of the CDR3 is TGCAGTGCTAGAGCCCAGGGCAGTGGGGATCAGCCCCGGCATTTT. Protein sequence: CSARAQGSGDQPRHF.

The chain has TRBV3-1 and TRBJ1-1, with 8 nucleotides matching TRBD1. Trimming took 4 bases from V and 2 from J; bases not matched to a gene: 6. This CDR3 has 15 amino acids. From germline, CDR1 is LGHDT and CDR2 YNNKEL (reference sequence). The CDR3 loop is CASSPRDRINTEAFF. The DNA of the CDR3 is TGTGCCAGCAGCCCTCGGGACAGGATTAACACTGAAGCTTTCTTT.

About this clonotype itself: The junction differs from germline at one of its ends, possibly a read error. The CDR3 DNA reads as TGTGCCACCAGTTGGGGGCCAGGAACAGATACGCAGTATTTT. Its protein is CATSWGPGTDTQYF. The genes are TRBV2 and TRBJ2-3, with D perhaps TRBD1 (6 bases). This CDR3 has 14 residues. Per the germline V gene, CDR1 is SNHLY and CDR2 is FYNNEI.

The J gene is TRBJ2-3, the V gene TRBV20-1, with 12 bases matching TRBD2. Germline trimming cut 6 bases from V and 1 base from J; bases unmatched to any gene: 5. The CDR3 sequence is 15 residues long. Germline V gene data show CDR1 as DFQATT and CDR2 as SNEGSKA (reference sequence). The CDR3 bases are TGCAGTGCCCCTGGACTAGCGGGGCGCACAGATACGCAGTATTTT. It codes for CSAPGLAGRTDTQYF.

This clonotype was detected only a few times. The V and J genes are TRBV6-1 and TRBJ1-2; D gene uncertain. The germline V gene encodes CDR1 MNHNS and CDR2 SASEGT. This CDR3 is built from 13 residues. Trimming cost V 1 base and J 6 bases, with 9 bases left between them. The CDR3 spells CASSEGRVNGYTF. In DNA form, the CDR3 reads TGTGCCAGCAGTGAAGGAAGGGTTAATGGCTACACCTTC.

Comment on this clonotype: A much larger clone lies one base from this, so it may be a read error. The chain recombines TRBV12-3 or TRBV12-4 with TRBJ2-5; D is unclear. The CDR3 totals 11 residues. V dropped 7 bases and J dropped 11 bases, with 14 bases sitting between them. CDR3 nucleotides: TGTGCCAGCAACTCCCGCAATGAGCAGTACTTC. It codes for CASNSRNEQYF.

The chain is built from TRBV20-1 and TRBJ2-5; D is undetermined. The CDR3 consists of 14 residues. Per the germline V gene, CDR1 is DFQATT and CDR2 is SNEGSKA (reference sequence). Trimming removed 0 bases from V and 2 bases from J, with 10 bases in between. The CDR3 coding sequence is TGCAGTGCTAGAGATCGCAGGTTACAAGAGACCCAGTACTTC. It yields the protein CSARDRRLQETQYF.

This clonotype was picked up a small number of times. The V gene is TRBV20-1, the J gene TRBJ1-2; D gene uncertain. The germline V gene has CDR1 DFQATT and CDR2 SNEGSKA (reference sequence). This CDR3 contains 15 residues. Trimming cost V 0 bases and J 2 bases, with 13 bases left between them. CDR3 sequence reads: CSARDIGLSNYGYTF. The CDR3 region has the DNA TGCAGTGCTAGAGATATCGGCCTATCCAACTATGGCTACACCTTC.

This clonotype appeared many times. The chain combines TRBV29-1 with TRBJ2-1; possible D gene TRBD1, 6 bases. This CDR3 region has 14 residues. The germline V gene encodes CDR1 SQVTM and CDR2 ANQGSEA. The V end was cut by 8 bases, the J end by 7 bases, with 21 bases between. As DNA, the CDR3 is TGCAGCATCGGAACTCCAACTACAGGGAATGAGCAGTTCTTC. Residues: CSIGTPTTGNEQFF.

This clonotype appeared many times. J is TRBJ2-7 and V is TRBV6-1, with D possibly being TRBD1 (7 bases). With 7 bases removed from V and 5 bases from J, the gap between germline ends came to 30 bases. The CDR3 runs 18 residues. Germline CDR1 MNHNS, CDR2 SASEGT. The DNA for the CDR3 is TGTGCCAGCACTGCCCACCCGAGCCGACAGGGTGGGAGGCACGAGCAGTACTTC. It is translated as CASTAHPSRQGGRHEQYF.